The T cell receptor (beta chain) described here comes from a study of shared clonotypes between healthy human individuals. In the study overall: Those who served as donors were a couple of women and a few men between the ages of 18 and 49.

Sequencing was performed with immunoSEQ multiplex PCR; in TCRdb, only in-frame clones are kept and a portion is missing. The data contain about 230,000 clones, 60% to 80% of them singletons. The V and J ends lost 4 bases and 8 bases respectively, with 21 bases between them. The CDR3 length is 16 residues. Germline V gene sequence: CDR1 SGHRS, CDR2 YFSETQ. This clone was counted many times. The V gene is TRBV5-1, the J gene TRBJ1-4; the D gene is possibly TRBD1 (5 bases). This TCR derives from a man aged 25-45 years in good health. The sequencing input was memory CD4+ T cells sorted from blood. Subset denoted: CD45RA-negative fraction. The CDR3 loop is CASSPQDAGLGEKLFF. CDR3 DNA: TGCGCCAGCAGCCCCCAAGACGCAGGGCTCGGAGAAAAACTGTTTTTT.